This T cell receptor (beta chain) was sequenced for a study of cytomegalovirus exposure and HLA in healthy donors. The PCR used 60 Vbeta and 13 Jbeta primers. TCRdb's copy holds only in-frame clones and misses some; the assay was immunoSEQ multiplex PCR. The repertoire holds 60,000 to 90,000 clones, about 70% seen once, with roughly 9.7% in the top ten. A word on this clone: The antigen remains undetermined.

Study results and caveats: In a later analysis, several top co-occurrence clusters appeared linked to parvovirus B19, influenza, CMV and Epstein-Barr virus.

Donors had nominal health at sampling but likely had unrecorded immune exposures. Sequencing was carried out using PBMCs. This receptor was obtained from a woman aged 45-59 years in good health and CMV-seropositive.

The DNA of the CDR3 is TGTGCCAGCAGCTTACAGGGGGCTAGTGGCTACACCTTC. It is translated as CASSLQGASGYTF. The chain combines TRBV7-2 with TRBJ1-2, with 8 bases lining up with TRBD1. This CDR3 contains 13 residues. Germline trimming cut 2 bases from V and 7 bases from J; bases unmatched to any gene: 3. Germline lookup yields CDR1 SGHTA and CDR2 FQGNSA.